This T cell receptor (beta chain) was recovered during a study of cytomegalovirus exposure and HLA in healthy donors. This PCR relied on a set of 60 Vbeta primers and 13 Jbeta primers. Here immunoSEQ multiplex PCR was the method, and the copy in TCRdb shows in-frame clones only, minus some. The sample has approximately 170,000 clones, 70% to 80% seen once. Sequenced input: PBMCs. The sequence was obtained from a middle-aged man in good health and CMV-seronegative.

This chain's CDR3 is CASSIEGGRAGETQYF. The CDR3 region has the DNA TGTGCCAGTAGTATAGAAGGCGGGAGGGCTGGAGAGACCCAGTACTTC. This rearrangement joins TRBV19 to TRBJ2-5; 9 bases are a match to TRBD2. There are 16 residues in the CDR3. The germline V gene has CDR1 LNHDA and CDR2 SQIVND (reference sequence). The V gene end was trimmed by 0 bases and the J gene end by 4 bases; junction bases not matched to a gene: 6.